This T cell receptor beta chain was found in a study of beta chain features in type 1 diabetes. Findings and limits, study-wide: In all four CD4+ subsets, TCRB CDR3 length was significantly, moderately reduced in type 1 diabetes.

This clone was seen a handful of times. What it recognizes is unknown. CDR3 length equals 16 residues. Trimming took off 1 base at V and 2 bases at J, with 12 bases between the two ends. Germline CDR1 SGHRS, CDR2 YFSETQ. Isolated RNA was reverse transcribed in full, so expressed TCRB transcripts were sequenced. Data came from immunoSEQ multiplex PCR; TCRdb stores just in-frame clones and leaves some out. The data show fewer than 400,000 clones, 7% to 10% seen once. The chain has TRBV5-1 and TRBJ2-2; perhaps TRBD2 as D (5 bases). Material: central memory CD4+ T cells from blood. The sequence came from a young man with type 1 diabetes. Here the CDR3 DNA reads TGCGCCAGCAGCTTGAATCCGACGGGAAACACCGGGGAGCTGTTTTTT. It codes for CASSLNPTGNTGELFF.